This is a list of T cell receptor beta chains from one sample in a study of blood T cells in healthy people across ages. TCRdb processed the 5' RACE reads anew with MiXCR; each CDR3 protein has one entry. The sample consists of 850,000 to 1,100,000 distinct CDR3 sequences, more than 30% of them appearing once. The sample taken for sequencing was blood. All receptors come from a man younger than 30 in good health. Both conserved end residues are part of each CDR3. D genes are given only for firm matches. Clone size, where shown, is once, few, many, or a class for clones that have expanded.

d_call j_call clone_size v_call cdr3_aa cdr3_nt
NA TRBJ1-2 few TRBV20-1 CSARDERNYGYTF TGCAGTGCTAGAGACGAACGGAACTATGGCTACACCTTC
TRBD2 TRBJ2-3 few TRBV7-9 CASSSPGGVSTDTQYF TGTGCCAGCAGCTCCCCTGGGGGGGTCAGCACAGATACGCAGTATTTT
NA TRBJ1-1 NA TRBV28 CASSFAEQAGTEAFF TGTGCCAGCAGTTTCGCTGAGCAGGCTGGGACTGAAGCTTTCTTT
NA TRBJ1-1 NA TRBV7-2 CASSLVGQPNTEAFF TGTGCCAGCAGCTTAGTCGGACAGCCGAACACTGAAGCTTTCTTT
NA TRBJ1-4 NA TRBV6-5 CASSPSPTNEKLFF TGTGCCAGCAGTCCCTCGCCAACTAATGAAAAACTGTTTTTT
TRBD1 TRBJ2-7 once TRBV2 CASNGDSDNEQYF TGTGCCAGCAATGGGGACAGTGACAATGAGCAGTACTTC
NA TRBJ2-1 NA TRBV4-3 CASSQSSDARDNEQFF TGCGCCAGCAGCCAAAGCTCCGACGCGCGGGACAATGAGCAGTTCTTC
TRBD1 TRBJ2-3 few TRBV12-3/TRBV12-4 CASRPTGTVTDTQYF TGTGCCAGCAGACCCACCGGGACAGTCACAGATACGCAGTATTTT
NA TRBJ1-5 few TRBV5-1 CASSLAPGVSGNQPQHF TGCGCCAGCAGCTTGGCCCCAGGGGTTTCCGGCAATCAGCCCCAGCATTTT
TRBD1 TRBJ1-1 once TRBV4-3 CASSQKLPGQAHTEAFF TGCGCCAGCAGCCAAAAACTACCGGGACAGGCCCACACTGAAGCTTTCTTT
TRBD1 TRBJ2-1 NA TRBV7-9 CASSLGQGHDFTYNEQFF TGTGCCAGCAGCTTAGGACAGGGGCACGACTTTACCTACAATGAGCAGTTCTTC
TRBD1 TRBJ1-2 few TRBV3-1 CASSPLEGAFYGYTF TGTGCCAGCAGCCCGCTAGAGGGGGCTTTCTATGGCTACACCTTC
NA TRBJ2-5 NA TRBV24-1 CATSDFTAAGDETQYF TGTGCCACCAGTGATTTTACGGCTGCAGGGGATGAGACCCAGTACTTC
TRBD2 TRBJ2-3 NA TRBV3-1 CASSRIPGLAEDTQYF TGTGCCAGCAGCCGAATCCCGGGACTAGCAGAAGATACGCAGTACTTT
NA TRBJ2-1 NA TRBV4-3 CASSPRRYDEQFF TGCGCCAGCAGCCCTAGACGTTACGATGAGCAGTTCTTC
NA TRBJ2-5 NA TRBV6-5 CASSRNGRGKETQYF TGTGCCAGCAGCAGGAATGGACGCGGGAAAGAGACCCAGTACTTC
NA TRBJ2-3 few TRBV7-9 CASSPHEILTDTQYF TGTGCCAGCAGCCCCCACGAAATACTGACAGATACGCAGTATTTT